These 20 T cell receptor beta chains were sequenced from one sample in a study of blood T cell repertoires in COVID-19. Profiling relied on immunoSEQ multiplex PCR, and the TCRdb table lists in-frame clones only, not all of them. The table lists about 170,000 clones, approximately 79% of them singletons, with about 20% in the top ten. The material sequenced was PBMCs or T cells enriched from blood (not recorded which). The source of these receptors is a woman in her 70s in a cohort exposed to, infected with or recovered from COVID-19 (not recorded which).

DNA of the CDR3: TGTGCTAGTGGTTGGCCTAACACCGGGGAGCTGTTTTTT. This gives the protein CASGWPNTGELFF. The chain employs TRBV12-5 and TRBJ2-2; no firm D call. This CDR3 region has 13 residues. Germline V CDR1 and CDR2: LGHNT, FRNRAP. V was cut by 4 bases and J by 2 bases, with 5 bases left in between.

The rearrangement uses TRBV5-1 and TRBJ2-3, with 8 bases that match TRBD2. The J segment lost 3 bases and the V segment lost 4 bases, leaving 10 bases of the junction unmatched. The germline gives CDR1 SGHRS, CDR2 YFSETQ. The length of the CDR3 is 16 residues. The CDR3: CASSVGAGDRTDTQYF. The CDR3 DNA follows: TGCGCCAGCAGCGTCGGAGCGGGAGATCGGACAGATACGCAGTATTTT.

This clone was observed once. The chain employs TRBV7-9 and TRBJ2-7; TRBD2 matches at 8 bases. V lost 5 bases and J lost 5; bases outside the gene matches: 8. Germline CDR1 is SEHNR and CDR2 is FQNEAQ (reference sequence). There are 14 residues in the CDR3. The CDR3 is CASSPSGRVDEQYF. DNA for the CDR3: TGTGCCAGCAGCCCGAGCGGGAGAGTCGACGAGCAGTACTTC.

With respect to this clone: One junction end disagrees with the germline gene, perhaps due to a read error. The V call is TRBV14, the J call TRBJ2-5, with 8 nucleotides matching TRBD2. Per germline, CDR1 SGHDN and CDR2 FVKESK. CDR3 size: 16 residues. The CDR3 nucleotides are TGTGCCAGCAGCCTACGGAGCGGGAGCCACCAGGAGACCCAGTACTTC. It translates to CASSLRSGSHQETQYF.

V usage is TRBV29-1 and J usage is TRBJ2-6, with D hard to call. The V end was cut by 5 bases, the J end by 0 bases, with 11 bases between. Germline V gene sequence: CDR1 SQVTM, CDR2 ANQGSEA. CDR3 size: 15 residues. The CDR3 loop reads CSVTSLSSGANVLTF. The CDR3 nucleotides are TGCAGCGTTACTTCCTTGTCCTCTGGGGCCAACGTCCTGACTTTC. Based on the CDR3 plus reference TRBV29-1 and TRBJ2-6, the full variable domain is SAVISQKPSRDICQRGTSLTIQCQVDSQVTMMFWYRQQPGQSLTLIATANQGSEATYESGFVIDKFPISRPNLTFSTLTVSNMSPEDSSIYLCSVTSLSSGANVLTFGAGSRLTVL.

This clone was counted between two and nine times. The chain couples TRBV5-8 to TRBJ1-1, with a weak D call TRBD1 (5 bases). Germline V lookup: CDR1 SGHTS, CDR2 YDEGEE. The V end was cut by 4 bases, the J end by 1 base, with 14 bases between. The CDR3 loop spans 15 amino acids. The CDR3 sequence: CASSIPGLPNTEAFF. The CDR3 DNA is TGTGCCAGCAGCATACCGGGACTTCCGAACACTGAAGCTTTCTTT.

There are a few counts of this clone. The V gene is TRBV7-2, the J gene TRBJ2-7, with 7 bases identical to TRBD1. In germline, CDR1 is SGHTA, CDR2 FQGNSA. Germline trimming cut 1 base from V and 5 bases from J; bases unmatched to any gene: 2. This CDR3 spans 13 amino acids. The CDR3 nucleotides are TGTGCCAGCAGCTTAGACAGGGGCGACGAGCAGTACTTC. Translated, it gives CASSLDRGDEQYF.

The chain uses TRBV6-4 and TRBJ2-1; D is possibly TRBD1 (6 bases). There are 14 residues in the CDR3. The V gene's germline CDR1 is MRHNA and CDR2 SNTAGT. Trimming took 3 bases from V and 6 from J, leaving 12 bases between them. As DNA, the CDR3 is TGTGCCAGCAGTGAGGGACAAGGGCCCAATGAGCAGTTCTTC. Residues: CASSEGQGPNEQFF.

The chain recombines TRBV11-3 with TRBJ2-1; a possible D gene is TRBD2 (5 bases). CDR1 is SGHNT, CDR2 YENEEA, per germline. This CDR3 region has 14 residues. V was cut by 3 bases and J by 4 bases, with 10 bases left in between. CDR3 nucleotides: TGTGCCAGCAGCTTGGCTAGCAGATACAATGAGCAGTTCTTC. It yields the protein CASSLASRYNEQFF.

V usage is TRBV5-4 and J usage is TRBJ2-3, with D perhaps matching TRBD1 (6 bases). Trimming pared 4 bases from V and 2 bases from J, leaving 11 bases between. The CDR3 sequence is 14 residues long. Germline CDR1 SGHNT, CDR2 YYREEE (reference sequence). The chain's CDR3 is CASSDRTDTDTQYF. CDR3 nucleotides: TGTGCCAGCAGCGACCGGACAGACACAGATACGCAGTATTTT. Full variable domain (remainder filled in from reference TRBV5-4 and TRBJ2-3): ETGVTQSPTHLIKTRGQQVTLRCSSQSGHNTVSWYQQALGQGPQFIFQYYREEENGRGNFPPRFSGLQFPNYSSELNVNALELDDSALYLCASSDRTDTDTQYFGPGTRLTVL.

The gene calls are TRBV6-5 and TRBJ2-7, with 8 nucleotides matching TRBD1. The junction had 5 bases not matched to a gene; V was cut back by 10 bases and J by 0 bases. Germline V gives CDR1 MNHEY, CDR2 SVGAGI. The CDR3 contains 13 residues. The CDR3 nucleotides read TGTGCCACCTCGGGACAGGACTCCTACGAGCAGTACTTC. Amino acids: CATSGQDSYEQYF.

The chain uses TRBV5-1 and TRBJ2-1; 8 bases line up with TRBD2. Germline V CDR1 and CDR2: SGHRS, YFSETQ. The trim removed 4 bases at V and 5 bases at J, leaving 8 bases unmatched. The CDR3 has 15 residues. CDR3 loop: CASSLSGRVDNEQFF. CDR3 bases: TGCGCCAGCAGCCTGAGCGGGAGAGTTGACAATGAGCAGTTCTTC. Full variable domain (remainder filled in from reference TRBV5-1 and TRBJ2-1): KAGVTQTPRYLIKTRGQQVTLSCSPISGHRSVSWYQQTPGQGLQFLFEYFSETQRNKGNFPGRFSGRQFSNSRSEMNVSTLELGDSALYLCASSLSGRVDNEQFFGPGTRLTVL.

The DNA for the CDR3 is TGTGCCAGCAGTTTCCTTGACAGGGAAAGTCCTGAAAAACTGTTTTTT. This translates into CASSFLDRESPEKLFF. The chain is built from TRBV28 and TRBJ1-4, with 7 bases lining up with TRBD1. The length of the CDR3 is 16 residues. V gave up 3 bases and J gave up 7 bases; unmatched junction bases: 11. Germline CDR1 reads MDHEN; CDR2 reads SYDVKM.

The chain employs TRBV4-1 and TRBJ1-2; 9 positions match TRBD1. The CDR3 loop spans 15 amino acids. After removal of 4 bases from V and 7 bases from J, the junction contained 10 bases not matched to a gene. The germline CDR1 and CDR2 sequences are MGHRA and YSYEKL. The CDR3 nucleotides read TGCGCCAGCAGCCGAGTTCCGGGACAGGGAAGTGGCTACACCTTC. This translates into CASSRVPGQGSGYTF.

The sample holds a few counts of this clone. V usage is TRBV19 and J usage is TRBJ1-6; possibly TRBD1 for D (6 bases). CDR1 and CDR2 (germline): LNHDA, SQIVND (reference sequence). Trimming left V 5 bases short and J 8 bases short, with 10 bases between. This CDR3 has 13 amino acids. The CDR3 sequence: CASSGQPHSPLHF. As DNA, the CDR3 is TGTGCCAGTAGTGGACAGCCCCATTCACCCCTCCACTTT.

This clone occurred a few times. The rearrangement joins TRBV7-8 to TRBJ2-7; no firm D call. CDR3 length: 14 amino acids. Trimming removed 5 bases at V and 0 bases at J, with 11 bases between. Looked up from germline, CDR1 is SGHVS and CDR2 is FQNEAQ. The CDR3 region has the DNA TGTGCCAGCAGCCACTCCATACTCTCCTACGAGCAGTACTTC. Its protein is CASSHSILSYEQYF.

V is TRBV27 and J is TRBJ1-6; 7 nucleotides match TRBD1. Germline-derived CDR1 and CDR2 are MNHEY and SMNVEV (reference sequence). The V and J ends lost 2 bases and 10 bases, in that order; junction bases with no gene match: 8. CDR3 length: 15 residues. The CDR3 is CASSLGTAVDSPLHF. The CDR3 nucleotides read TGTGCCAGCAGTTTAGGGACAGCCGTGGACTCACCCCTCCACTTT.

The chain links TRBV14 to TRBJ2-1, with D unclear. Trimming took 2 bases from V and 0 from J, leaving 8 bases between them. CDR1 is SGHDN and CDR2 is FVKESK in the germline V gene. The CDR3 runs 15 residues. This CDR3 reads CASSQSISSYNEQFF. As DNA, the CDR3 is TGTGCCAGCAGCCAATCCATTAGCTCCTACAATGAGCAGTTCTTC.

This chain uses TRBV5-4 with TRBJ1-6, with 7 bases fitting TRBD1. The V segment lost 7 bases and the J segment 7 bases; nucleotides outside the gene matches: 11. The germline gives CDR1 SGHNT, CDR2 YYREEE (reference sequence). This CDR3 region has 15 residues. The CDR3 spells CASRNRGGWNSPLHF. The CDR3, as DNA: TGTGCCAGCCGAAACAGGGGCGGTTGGAATTCACCCCTCCACTTT.

This clone showed up just a few times. The chain carries TRBV2 and TRBJ1-5; 9 bases match TRBD1. V gave up 6 bases and J gave up 8 bases; unmatched junction bases: 5. The CDR3 has 13 amino acids. Germline CDR1 reads SNHLY; CDR2 reads FYNNEI. The CDR3 is CASSRDRDEPQHF. The DNA of the CDR3 is TGTGCCAGCAGCCGGGACAGGGATGAGCCCCAGCATTTT.